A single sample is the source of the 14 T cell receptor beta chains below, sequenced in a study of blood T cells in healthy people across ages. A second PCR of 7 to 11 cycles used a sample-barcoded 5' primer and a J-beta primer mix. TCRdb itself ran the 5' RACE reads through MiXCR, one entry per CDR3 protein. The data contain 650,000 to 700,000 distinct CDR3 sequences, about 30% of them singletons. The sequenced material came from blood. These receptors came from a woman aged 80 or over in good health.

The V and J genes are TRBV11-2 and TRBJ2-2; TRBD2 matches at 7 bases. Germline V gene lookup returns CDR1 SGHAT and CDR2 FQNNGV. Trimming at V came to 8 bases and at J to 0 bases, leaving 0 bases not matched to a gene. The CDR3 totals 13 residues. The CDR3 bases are TGTGCCAGCGGGGGGGCGAACACCGGGGAGCTGTTTTTT. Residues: CASGGANTGELFF. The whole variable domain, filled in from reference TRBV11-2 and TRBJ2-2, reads EAGVAQSPRYKIIEKRQSVAFWCNPISGHATLYWYQQILGQGPKLLIQFQNNGVVDDSQLPKDRFSAERLKGVDSTLKIQPAKLEDSAVYLCASGGANTGELFFGEGSRLTVL.

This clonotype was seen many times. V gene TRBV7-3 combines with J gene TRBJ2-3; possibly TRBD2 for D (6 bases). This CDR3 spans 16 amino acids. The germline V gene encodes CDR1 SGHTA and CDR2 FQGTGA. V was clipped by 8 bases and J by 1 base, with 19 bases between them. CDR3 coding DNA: TGTGCCAGCGCGAGAAGCGCCGCGGGGCGCACAGATACGCAGTATTTT. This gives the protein CASARSAAGRTDTQYF.

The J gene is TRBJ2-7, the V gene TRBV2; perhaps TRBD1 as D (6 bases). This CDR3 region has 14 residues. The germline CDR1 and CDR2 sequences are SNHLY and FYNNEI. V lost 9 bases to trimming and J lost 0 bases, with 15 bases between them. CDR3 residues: CASKDRPSSYEQYF. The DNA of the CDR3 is TGTGCCAGTAAAGACAGGCCAAGCTCCTACGAGCAGTACTTC.

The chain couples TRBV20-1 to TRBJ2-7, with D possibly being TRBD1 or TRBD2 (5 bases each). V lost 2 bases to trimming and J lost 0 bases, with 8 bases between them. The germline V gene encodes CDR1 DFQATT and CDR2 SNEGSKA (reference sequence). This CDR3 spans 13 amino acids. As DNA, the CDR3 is TGCAGTGCTAGAAGGGACGGCTCCTACGAGCAGTACTTC. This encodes CSARRDGSYEQYF.

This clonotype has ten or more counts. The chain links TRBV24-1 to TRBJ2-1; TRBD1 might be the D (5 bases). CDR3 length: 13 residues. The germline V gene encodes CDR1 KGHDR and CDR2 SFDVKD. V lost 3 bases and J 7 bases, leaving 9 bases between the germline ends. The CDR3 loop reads CATSDTYRNEQFF. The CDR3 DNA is TGTGCCACCAGTGATACATACAGGAATGAGCAGTTCTTC.

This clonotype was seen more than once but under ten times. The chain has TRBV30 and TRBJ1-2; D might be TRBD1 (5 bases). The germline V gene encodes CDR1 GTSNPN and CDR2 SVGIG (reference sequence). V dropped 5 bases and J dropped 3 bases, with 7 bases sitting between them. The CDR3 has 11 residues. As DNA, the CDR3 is TGTGCCTGGGACAGTGACTATGGCTACACCTTC. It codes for CAWDSDYGYTF.

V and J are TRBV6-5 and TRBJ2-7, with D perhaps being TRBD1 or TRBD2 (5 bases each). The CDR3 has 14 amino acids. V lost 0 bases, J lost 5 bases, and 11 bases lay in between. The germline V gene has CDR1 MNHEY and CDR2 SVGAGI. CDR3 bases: TGTGCCAGCAGTTACTCGGGGGTAAGACACGAGCAGTACTTC. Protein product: CASSYSGVRHEQYF.

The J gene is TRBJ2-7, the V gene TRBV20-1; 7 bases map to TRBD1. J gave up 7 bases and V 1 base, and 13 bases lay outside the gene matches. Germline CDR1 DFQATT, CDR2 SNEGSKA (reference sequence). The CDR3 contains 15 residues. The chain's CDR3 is CSARVSEGASWEQYF. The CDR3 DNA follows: TGCAGTGCTAGAGTGTCTGAGGGGGCCTCTTGGGAGCAGTACTTC.

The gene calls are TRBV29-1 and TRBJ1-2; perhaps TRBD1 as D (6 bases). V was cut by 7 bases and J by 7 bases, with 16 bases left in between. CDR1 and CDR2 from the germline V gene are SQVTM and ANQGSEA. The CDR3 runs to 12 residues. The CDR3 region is CSAGQGSSGYTF. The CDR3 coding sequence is TGCAGCGCTGGCCAGGGGTCTTCTGGCTACACCTTC.

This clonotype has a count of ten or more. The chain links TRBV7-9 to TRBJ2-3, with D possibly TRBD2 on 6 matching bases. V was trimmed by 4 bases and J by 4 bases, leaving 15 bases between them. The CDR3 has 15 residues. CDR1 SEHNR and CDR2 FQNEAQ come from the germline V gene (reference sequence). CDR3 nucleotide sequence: TGTGCCAGCAGCTCCTCGCTGGGGGGACCAGATACGCAGTATTTT. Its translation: CASSSSLGGPDTQYF.

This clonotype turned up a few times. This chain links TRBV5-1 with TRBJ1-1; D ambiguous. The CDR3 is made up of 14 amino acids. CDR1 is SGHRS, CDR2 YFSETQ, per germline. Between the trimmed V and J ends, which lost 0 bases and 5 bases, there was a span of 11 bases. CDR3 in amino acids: CASSLELSGTEAFF. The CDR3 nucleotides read TGCGCCAGCAGCTTGGAGCTCAGCGGGACTGAAGCTTTCTTT.

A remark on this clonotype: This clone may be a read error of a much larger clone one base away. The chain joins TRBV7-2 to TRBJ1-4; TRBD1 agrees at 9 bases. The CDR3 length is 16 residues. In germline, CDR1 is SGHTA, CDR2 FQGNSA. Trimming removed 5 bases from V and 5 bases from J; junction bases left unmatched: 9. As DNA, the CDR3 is TGTGCCAGCAGCATACTTCAGGGACAGGGAAATGAAAAACTGTTTTTT. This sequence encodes CASSILQGQGNEKLFF.

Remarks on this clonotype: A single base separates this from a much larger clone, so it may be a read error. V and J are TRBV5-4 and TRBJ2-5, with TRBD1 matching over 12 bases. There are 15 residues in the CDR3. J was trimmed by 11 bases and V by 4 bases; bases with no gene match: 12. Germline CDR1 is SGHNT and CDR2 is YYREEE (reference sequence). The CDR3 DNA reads TGTGCCAGCAGCGATGCGGGACAGGGGGCAGGTGAGCAGTACTTC. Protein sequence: CASSDAGQGAGEQYF. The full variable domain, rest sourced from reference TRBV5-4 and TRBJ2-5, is ETGVTQSPTHLIKTRGQQVTLRCSSQSGHNTVSWYQQALGQGPQFIFQYYREEENGRGNFPPRFSGLQFPNYSSELNVNALELDDSALYLCASSDAGQGAGEQYFGPGTRLLVL.

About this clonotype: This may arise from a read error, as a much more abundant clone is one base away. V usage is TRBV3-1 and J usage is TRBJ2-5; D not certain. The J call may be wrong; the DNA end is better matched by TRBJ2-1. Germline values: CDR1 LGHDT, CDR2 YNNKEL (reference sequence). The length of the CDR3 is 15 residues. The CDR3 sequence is CASSQDRQTTETQFF. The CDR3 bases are TGTGCCAGCAGCCAAGATCGTCAGACCACAGAGACCCAGTTCTTC.